This section outlines one T cell receptor (beta chain) sequence together with its context. Its antigen remains unidentified. Analysis merged second doses at about 4 or about 12 weeks. The entry originates in a study of T cell responses to AZD1222 COVID-19 vaccine. CDR3 length: 14 residues. Germline lookup yields CDR1 MNHEY and CDR2 SVGEGT. The V and J ends lost 6 bases and 8 bases respectively, with 19 bases between them. Data came from immunoSEQ multiplex PCR; TCRdb stores just in-frame clones and leaves some out. Among some 110,000 clones, 86% were seen once, and the ten largest hold 17%. Study-level findings and limits: Dominant CD4 TCR responses targeted spike regions 160-218 and 743-854. Baseline serology detected seropositivity in only six or seven AZD1222 recipients.

The chain uses TRBV6-2 or TRBV6-3 and TRBJ1-2; D ambiguous. Sample: peripheral blood, taken 28 days after the second AZD1222 dose. This TCR was recovered from an adult who received the AZD1222 COVID-19 vaccine. CDR3 DNA: TGTGCCAGCAGCGGCACCCTGGACCCTGTCGGCTACACCTTC. Translated: CASSGTLDPVGYTF.